This TCR beta chain was captured in a study of early T cells in non-severe SARS-CoV-2 infection. In the study overall: With bulk RNA from unsorted whole blood as input, sequencing yielded unpaired chains. Notes on the study in general: VDJdb matching, biased toward anti-spike CD8 responses, missed private and CD4 specificities.

Individually, cDNA molecules had unique molecular identifiers attached to them. In TCRdb, the 5' RACE reads were re-called with MiXCR into one record per CDR3 protein. This table holds 50,000 to 85,000 distinct CDR3 sequences, over 8% found once. The V end lost 2 bases, the J end lost 10 bases, and 10 bases lay between the germline ends. The CDR3 has 12 amino acids. CDR1 is SGHKS, CDR2 YYEKEE, per germline (reference sequence). Many counts were recorded for this clonotype. The antigen remains undetermined. The sample comprised whole blood. The chain uses TRBV5-5 and TRBJ2-1; D remains ambiguous. This TCR derives from an adult who was a healthcare worker with PCR-confirmed SARS-CoV-2 infection or an uninfected control (not recorded which). The CDR3 region is CASSLGLGEQFF. In DNA, the CDR3 is TGTGCCAGCAGCTTAGGCCTAGGGGAGCAGTTCTTC.